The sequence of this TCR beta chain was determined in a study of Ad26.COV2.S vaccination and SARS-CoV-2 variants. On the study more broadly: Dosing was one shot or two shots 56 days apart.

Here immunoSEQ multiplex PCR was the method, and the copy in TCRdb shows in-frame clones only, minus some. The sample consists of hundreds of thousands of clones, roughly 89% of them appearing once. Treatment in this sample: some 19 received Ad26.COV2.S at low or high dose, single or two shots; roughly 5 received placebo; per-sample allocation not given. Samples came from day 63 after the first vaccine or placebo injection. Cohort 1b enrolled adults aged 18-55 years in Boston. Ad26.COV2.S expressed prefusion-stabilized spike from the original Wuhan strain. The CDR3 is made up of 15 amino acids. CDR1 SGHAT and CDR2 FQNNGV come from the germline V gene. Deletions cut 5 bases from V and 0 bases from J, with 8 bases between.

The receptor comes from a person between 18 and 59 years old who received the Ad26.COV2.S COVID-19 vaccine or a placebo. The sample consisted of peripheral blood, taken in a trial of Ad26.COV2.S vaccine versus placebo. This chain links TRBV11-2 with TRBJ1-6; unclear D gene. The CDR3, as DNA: TGTGCCAGCAGCCACCACAGCTCCTATAATTCACCCCTCCACTTT. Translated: CASSHHSSYNSPLHF.